A single sample is the source of the 24 T cell receptor beta chains below, sequenced in a study of response to subunit inactivated influenza vaccine. TCRdb used MiXCR to reprocess the RT-PCR reads, holding one entry per CDR3 protein. The sample has roughly 520,000 distinct CDR3 sequences; roughly 27% are singletons. The sample was CD4+ T cells sorted from PBMCs, taken 5 days after vaccination. The receptor set was obtained from a man aged 45-65 years who received an inactivated influenza vaccine.

V is TRBV10-3 and J is TRBJ2-1, with TRBD2 matching over 9 bases. V lost 3 bases and J lost 1; bases outside the gene matches: 10. The CDR3 covers 18 residues. CDR1 and CDR2 (germline): ENHRY, SYGVKD. CDR3 sequence: CAISDADSGSGSYNEQFF. The CDR3 bases are TGTGCCATCAGTGATGCCGATAGCGGGAGCGGGTCCTACAATGAGCAGTTCTTC.

The chain employs TRBV5-1 and TRBJ1-2; 8 positions match TRBD1. Germline-derived CDR1 and CDR2 are SGHRS and YFSETQ. Losses at the gene ends were 4 bases for V and 4 bases for J; bases not matched to a gene: 6. CDR3 length: 14 residues. The CDR3 reads CASSKDRDSYGYTF. CDR3 DNA sequence: TGCGCCAGCAGCAAGGACAGGGATAGCTATGGCTACACCTTC.

Only a few counts were recorded for this clonotype. The rearrangement uses TRBV2 and TRBJ2-5, with D tentatively TRBD1 (7 bases). Trimming cost V 7 bases and J 2 bases, with 20 bases left between them. CDR1 SNHLY and CDR2 FYNNEI come from the germline V gene. This CDR3 region has 16 residues. The CDR3 is CASTLEGAYFQETQYF. CDR3 nucleotides: TGTGCCAGCACCTTGGAGGGGGCCTATTTTCAAGAGACCCAGTACTTC.

This clonotype was recorded only once. This rearrangement joins TRBV20-1 to TRBJ2-4; 7 bases fit TRBD1. The germline V gene encodes CDR1 DFQATT and CDR2 SNEGSKA (reference sequence). Losses at the gene ends were 5 bases for V and 5 bases for J; bases not matched to a gene: 9. This CDR3 has 14 amino acids. CDR3 amino acids: CSAPKTGRQNIQYF. CDR3 in DNA: TGCAGTGCTCCTAAGACAGGGCGGCAAAACATTCAGTACTTC.

The chain has TRBV18 and TRBJ1-2, with 8 bases matching TRBD1. Germline loops: CDR1 KGHSH, CDR2 LQKENI. Losses at the gene ends were 3 bases for V and 8 bases for J; bases not matched to a gene: 5. CDR3 size: 13 residues. This chain's CDR3 is CASSPGQEGGYTF. The CDR3 nucleotides are TGTGCCAGCTCACCGGGACAGGAAGGGGGCTACACCTTC.

The V gene is TRBV11-1, the J gene TRBJ2-2; 8 positions agree with TRBD1. The CDR3 runs 18 residues. V shed 1 base and J 4 bases; nucleotides not matched to a gene: 11. Germline V gene lookup returns CDR1 SGHAT and CDR2 FQDESV (reference sequence). As DNA, the CDR3 is TGTGCCAGCAGCTTAGATTTTGGCCAGGGGGCGTCCACCGGGGAGCTGTTTTTT. Amino acid sequence: CASSLDFGQGASTGELFF.

This clonotype was counted between two and nine times. V gene TRBV25-1 combines with J gene TRBJ2-6, with D perhaps TRBD1 (5 bases). This CDR3 is 17 amino acids long. Trimming removed 2 bases from V and 2 bases from J, with 13 bases in between. Germline CDR1 MGHDK, CDR2 SYGVNS. As DNA, the CDR3 is TGTGCCAGCAGTGAACGAACGCAGGGAACTGGGGCCAACGTCCTGACTTTC. It is translated as CASSERTQGTGANVLTF.

This clonotype was counted a few times. V usage is TRBV5-1 and J usage is TRBJ2-7; 7 positions agree with TRBD1. Germline V gene sequence: CDR1 SGHRS, CDR2 YFSETQ. J lost 5 bases, V lost 4 bases, and 6 bases had no gene match. This CDR3 is built from 13 residues. As DNA, the CDR3 is TGCGCCAGCAGCAGGGCCAGGGGGAACGAGCAGTACTTC. Protein sequence: CASSRARGNEQYF. Based on the CDR3 plus reference TRBV5-1 and TRBJ2-7, the full variable domain is KAGVTQTPRYLIKTRGQQVTLSCSPISGHRSVSWYQQTPGQGLQFLFEYFSETQRNKGNFPGRFSGRQFSNSRSEMNVSTLELGDSALYLCASSRARGNEQYFGPGTRLTVT.

The chain recombines TRBV5-1 with TRBJ2-5, with 8 bases fitting TRBD2. V lost 4 bases and J lost 2; bases outside the gene matches: 4. Germline assignment: CDR1 SGHRS and CDR2 YFSETQ. This CDR3 comprises 14 residues. CDR3 nucleotides: TGCGCCAGCAGCGGCGGGACTAGTCAAGAGACCCAGTACTTC. This sequence encodes CASSGGTSQETQYF. The full variable domain, with the rest looked up from reference TRBV5-1 and TRBJ2-5, is KAGVTQTPRYLIKTRGQQVTLSCSPISGHRSVSWYQQTPGQGLQFLFEYFSETQRNKGNFPGRFSGRQFSNSRSEMNVSTLELGDSALYLCASSGGTSQETQYFGPGTRLLVL.

The rearrangement joins TRBV7-9 to TRBJ2-5, with 7 bases matching TRBD1. The germline V gene encodes CDR1 SEHNR and CDR2 FQNEAQ (reference sequence). The CDR3 covers 14 residues. The ends lost 5 bases at V and 2 bases at J; junction bases unmatched: 5. The DNA of the CDR3 is TGTGCCAGCAGCATGAGGACAGGACAAGAGACCCAGTACTTC. Protein product: CASSMRTGQETQYF.

In its sample, this clonotype was seen a few times. J is TRBJ2-3 and V is TRBV12-3 or TRBV12-4, with no clear D. The CDR3 sequence is 12 residues long. Trimming left V 3 bases short and J 5 bases short, with 6 bases between. CDR3 sequence: CASSFAIDTQYF. As DNA, the CDR3 is TGTGCCAGCAGTTTCGCGATAGATACGCAGTATTTT.

This clonotype has more than one count but fewer than ten. The V gene is TRBV5-6, the J gene TRBJ1-1; 8 bases match TRBD1. CDR1 is SGHDT, CDR2 YYEEEE, per germline. The V and J ends lost 2 bases and 1 base, in that order; junction bases with no gene match: 7. This CDR3 has 16 residues. This chain's CDR3 is CASSFWTGLRNTEAFF. CDR3 coding DNA: TGTGCCAGCAGCTTTTGGACAGGGCTTCGGAACACTGAAGCTTTCTTT.

The chain joins TRBV6-2 or TRBV6-3 to TRBJ2-2; tentatively, D is TRBD2 (5 bases). In germline, CDR1 is MNHEY, CDR2 SVGEGT. The CDR3 totals 15 residues. The V and J ends lost 2 bases and 5 bases respectively, with 12 bases between them. DNA for the CDR3: TGTGCCAGCAGTTACACGACAAGACTAACCGGGGAGCTGTTTTTT. Translated, it gives CASSYTTRLTGELFF.

The rearrangement links TRBV7-3 to TRBJ2-7; TRBD2 agrees at 8 bases. Trimming at V came to 6 bases and at J to 2 bases, leaving 15 bases not matched to a gene. The CDR3 is made up of 17 amino acids. Germline-derived CDR1 and CDR2 are SGHTA and FQGTGA. The CDR3 loop is CASRTFLRGRSTYEQYF. The CDR3 coding sequence is TGTGCCAGCAGAACCTTTCTGCGCGGGAGGTCAACCTACGAGCAGTACTTC.

J is TRBJ2-3 and V is TRBV6-2 or TRBV6-3, with D possibly TRBD2 on 5 matching bases. The V and J ends lost 6 bases and 2 bases respectively, with 12 bases between them. The CDR3 runs 14 residues. Germline CDR1 reads MNHEY; CDR2 reads SVGEGT. The CDR3 region has the DNA TGTGCCAGCAGAACATACGGGAACACAGATACGCAGTATTTT. Translation gives CASRTYGNTDTQYF.

The chain joins TRBV5-1 to TRBJ2-3, with 7 positions matching TRBD1. The CDR3 is 16 amino acids. Germline lookup yields CDR1 SGHRS and CDR2 YFSETQ. The J segment lost 8 bases and the V segment lost 4 bases, leaving 16 bases of the junction unmatched. The CDR3 protein is CASSAHRGPPAGTQYF. The CDR3 region has the DNA TGCGCCAGCAGCGCACACAGGGGCCCCCCTGCAGGTACGCAGTATTTT.

This clonotype was recorded a few times. The V call is TRBV30, the J call TRBJ2-7, with 9 bases lining up with TRBD2. The J segment lost 12 bases and the V segment lost 1 base, leaving 13 bases of the junction unmatched. The CDR3 sequence is 14 residues long. CDR1 is GTSNPN, CDR2 SVGIG, per germline (reference sequence). The CDR3 spells CAWSDPGLAIRGYF. The CDR3 DNA is TGTGCCTGGAGTGACCCGGGACTAGCCATTCGGGGGTACTTC.

This chain uses TRBV14 with TRBJ2-3; 11 nucleotides line up with TRBD2. Germline V lookup: CDR1 SGHDN, CDR2 FVKESK. This CDR3 is built from 15 residues. The ends lost 4 bases at V and 6 bases at J; junction bases unmatched: 6. This CDR3 reads CASSRSASGRDTQYF. DNA of the CDR3: TGTGCCAGCAGCCGGTCGGCTAGCGGGAGGGATACGCAGTATTTT. Variable domain in full (rest from reference TRBV14 and TRBJ2-3): EAGVTQFPSHSVIEKGQTVTLRCDPISGHDNLYWYRRVMGKEIKFLLHFVKESKQDESGMPNNRFLAERTGGTYSTLKVQPAELEDSGVYFCASSRSASGRDTQYFGPGTRLTVL.

This clonotype has a handful of counts. The genes are TRBV4-1 and TRBJ2-3; tentative D call: TRBD2 (5 bases). The CDR3 length is 15 residues. Germline V gene data show CDR1 as MGHRA and CDR2 as YSYEKL. Trimming left V 0 bases short and J 3 bases short, with 10 bases between. The CDR3 reads CASSQDQAVTDTQYF. The CDR3 DNA follows: TGCGCCAGCAGCCAAGATCAAGCGGTTACAGATACGCAGTATTTT.

This clonotype was seen only a few times. V usage is TRBV12-3 or TRBV12-4 and J usage is TRBJ2-7; D is uncertain. Trimming shortened V by 6 bases and J by 6 bases, and 12 bases separated the two germline ends. The CDR3 is 12 residues long. The CDR3 nucleotides are TGTGCCAGCAGCCGTAGCATTCTCGAGCAGTACTTC. It encodes CASSRSILEQYF.

The chain has TRBV5-1 and TRBJ2-2; 12 positions agree with TRBD2. Trimming at V came to 0 bases and at J to 7 bases, leaving 4 bases not matched to a gene. Germline CDR1 SGHRS, CDR2 YFSETQ. This CDR3 has 16 amino acids. The CDR3 sequence: CASSLATSGSGGELFF. CDR3 DNA: TGCGCCAGCAGCTTGGCGACTAGCGGGAGCGGCGGGGAGCTGTTTTTT.

The chain is built from TRBV5-1 and TRBJ1-1; no clear D. The CDR3 contains 17 residues. Germline loops: CDR1 SGHRS, CDR2 YFSETQ. Trimming shortened V by 4 bases and J by 1 base, and 20 bases separated the two germline ends. CDR3 in DNA: TGCGCCAGCAGCCTACTACTCGGACGAATAAAGAACACTGAAGCTTTCTTT. It is translated as CASSLLLGRIKNTEAFF.

The J gene is TRBJ2-5, the V gene TRBV28, with no clear D. V was pared by 7 bases and J by 5 bases, with 11 bases between. Germline V gives CDR1 MDHEN, CDR2 SYDVKM. The CDR3 contains 12 residues. CDR3: CASTSALETQYF. CDR3 coding DNA: TGTGCCAGCACTTCGGCTTTGGAGACCCAGTACTTC.

This clonotype was picked up a small number of times. This rearrangement joins TRBV6-1 to TRBJ1-1, with a weak D call TRBD1 (5 bases). The ends were cut back, 6 bases at V and 0 bases at J, with 8 bases in the middle. Germline V lookup: CDR1 MNHNS, CDR2 SASEGT. The CDR3 runs to 13 residues. CDR3 amino acids: CASRGRLNTEAFF. DNA of the CDR3: TGTGCCAGCAGGGGACGGTTGAACACTGAAGCTTTCTTT.